Listed below are T cell receptor beta chains from one sample, sequenced in a study of blood T cell repertoires in COVID-19. Some clones are missing from TCRdb's copy, which holds only in-frame ones; the method was immunoSEQ multiplex PCR. The sample carries over 350,000 clones, about nine tenths recorded once. Sequenced input: peripheral blood. All receptors come from a woman between 25 and 40 years old with active or convalescent COVID-19. Each CDR3 is given with its conserved first and last residue. The order of the fields is clone size, V gene, J gene, D gene, CDR3 protein, CDR3 DNA. The D gene is left open where the match is weak. For some rows the clone size is stated as once, few or many, or as a class when expanded; others skip it.

size: -
V: TRBV29-1
J: TRBJ1-1
D: -
CDR3: CSVESWPGSDTEAFF
DNA: TGCAGCGTTGAAAGTTGGCCGGGGTCGGACACTGAAGCTTTCTTT

size: once
V: TRBV6-2/TRBV6-3
J: TRBJ2-3
D: -
CDR3: CASRFGGSTDTQYF
DNA: TGTGCCAGCCGTTTCGGGGGAAGCACAGATACGCAGTATTTT

size: once
V: TRBV11-3
J: TRBJ2-1
D: TRBD2
CDR3: CASSTSGSSGNEQFF
DNA: TGTGCCAGCAGCACTAGCGGGAGCTCGGGGAATGAGCAGTTCTTC

size: -
V: TRBV3-1/TRBV3-2
J: TRBJ2-1
D: TRBD2
CDR3: CASSPGTSGDEQFF
DNA: TGTGCCAGCAGCCCCGGGACTAGCGGGGATGAGCAGTTCTTC

size: -
V: TRBV21-1
J: TRBJ2-5
D: -
CDR3: CASSTLRGGTEEQETQYF
DNA: TGTGCCAGCAGCACTCTAAGAGGCGGGACAGAGGAGCAAGAGACCCAGTACTTC

size: -
V: TRBV7-9
J: TRBJ1-5
D: -
CDR3: CASSLVPSDQPQHF
DNA: TGTGCCAGCAGCTTAGTTCCGTCGGATCAGCCCCAGCATTTT

size: -
V: TRBV16
J: TRBJ1-4
D: -
CDR3: CASSPKSTNEKLFF
DNA: TGTGCCAGCAGCCCTAAGTCAACTAATGAAAAACTGTTTTTT

size: -
V: TRBV6-1
J: TRBJ1-5
D: -
CDR3: CASSETDRNSNQPQHF
DNA: TGTGCCAGCAGTGAAACAGACAGGAATAGCAATCAGCCCCAGCATTTT

size: -
V: TRBV7-9
J: TRBJ2-5
D: -
CDR3: CASSLALTTGETQYF
DNA: TGTGCCAGCAGCTTAGCGCTAACCACCGGGGAGACCCAGTACTTC

size: -
V: TRBV6-5
J: TRBJ1-4
D: TRBD1
CDR3: CASSSGGGDRGRMLFF
DNA: TGTGCCAGCAGTTCGGGAGGGGGAGACAGGGGGAGAATGCTGTTTTTT

size: -
V: TRBV30
J: TRBJ2-2
D: TRBD2
CDR3: CAYRDWTSHIPSSGELFF
DNA: TGTGCCTACCGAGATTGGACTAGCCACATTCCCTCCTCCGGGGAGCTGTTTTTT

size: -
V: TRBV6-5
J: TRBJ2-3
D: TRBD1
CDR3: CASSYTGDRVGDTQYF
DNA: TGTGCCAGCAGTTACACTGGGGACAGGGTGGGAGATACGCAGTATTTT

size: -
V: TRBV27
J: TRBJ1-5
D: TRBD1
CDR3: CASSLTGTGGANQPQHF
DNA: TGTGCCAGCAGTCTAACCGGGACAGGGGGCGCAAATCAGCCCCAGCATTTT

size: -
V: TRBV10-3
J: TRBJ1-2
D: -
CDR3: CAISGEGRSYGYTF
DNA: TGTGCCATCAGTGGGGAGGGGCGTAGCTATGGCTACACCTTC

size: -
V: TRBV5-5
J: TRBJ2-1
D: TRBD2
CDR3: CASSLWTSGNNEQFF
DNA: TGTGCCAGCAGCTTGTGGACTAGCGGCAACAATGAGCAGTTCTTC

size: -
V: TRBV27
J: TRBJ1-1
D: -
CDR3: CASRGGMALTEAFF
DNA: TGTGCCAGCAGGGGAGGGATGGCTCTCACTGAAGCTTTCTTT

size: -
V: TRBV6-5
J: TRBJ1-2
D: -
CDR3: CASSYSSPDRYGYTF
DNA: TGTGCCAGCAGTTACTCATCCCCGGACAGATATGGCTACACCTTC

size: -
V: TRBV10-3
J: TRBJ2-1
D: -
CDR3: CAISVGEAAYNEQFF
DNA: TGTGCCATCAGTGTGGGGGAGGCTGCCTACAATGAGCAGTTCTTC

size: -
V: TRBV4-1
J: TRBJ2-3
D: TRBD2
CDR3: CASSQLADSGLAYTDTQYF
DNA: TGCGCCAGCAGCCAACTTGCCGATTCGGGACTAGCGTACACAGATACGCAGTATTTT

size: few
V: TRBV5-4
J: TRBJ1-1
D: TRBD1
CDR3: CASSAGEVTGSLAEAFF
DNA: TGTGCCAGCAGCGCGGGTGAAGTGACAGGGTCATTGGCTGAAGCTTTCTTT

size: -
V: TRBV7-2
J: TRBJ2-4
D: -
CDR3: CASSPSIEAKNIQYF
DNA: TGTGCCAGCAGCCCTAGTATCGAAGCCAAAAACATTCAGTACTTC